These T cell receptor beta chains were read from a single sample in a study of T cells in Graves' hyperthyroidism and ophthalmopathy. TCRdb re-derived calls from the multiplex PCR reads in MiXCR, one entry per CDR3 protein. The sample lists about 640,000 distinct CDR3 sequences; about 14% were seen once. Sequencing was carried out using blood. These receptor sequences come from a woman aged 45 to 65 with Graves' ophthalmopathy. Both conserved end residues are part of each CDR3. A D gene is named only where the DNA matches it firmly. Not all rows give a size; the values are once, few, many and, for expanded clones, a class.

V: TRBV20-1; D: .; J: TRBJ1-5; size: many; DNA: TGCAGTGCTAGTCAGGCAAATCAGCCCCAGCATTTT; CDR3: CSASQANQPQHF
V: TRBV29-1; D: .; J: TRBJ2-5; size: few; DNA: TGCAGCGTTGTCGGGACACGGCAAGAGACCCAGTACTTC; CDR3: CSVVGTRQETQYF
V: TRBV7-2; D: .; J: TRBJ2-3; size: many; DNA: TGTGCCAGCAGCCTCCTAGCTGGGACTCACGTCAAAGAAAGCACAGATACGCAGTATTTT; CDR3: CASSLLAGTHVKESTDTQYF
V: TRBV24-1; D: .; J: TRBJ2-1; size: few; DNA: TGTGCCACCAGTGATTTCCCGGGGGGCTCCATTTACAATGAGCAGTTCTTC; CDR3: CATSDFPGGSIYNEQFF
V: TRBV5-1; D: .; J: TRBJ2-5; size: many; DNA: TGCGCCAGCAGCATTGCCCCAGGGGAAAAAGAGACCCAGTACTTC; CDR3: CASSIAPGEKETQYF
V: TRBV6-1; D: .; J: TRBJ1-5; size: many; DNA: TGTGCCAGCAGCCCTGTATGGGGACCCGACAATCAGCCCCAGCATTTT; CDR3: CASSPVWGPDNQPQHF
V: TRBV28; D: TRBD2; J: TRBJ2-3; size: .; DNA: TGTGCCAGCAGTCCGGGACTAGCGGGAGGGCTCGGAACAATAACAGATACGCAGTATTTT; CDR3: CASSPGLAGGLGTITDTQYF
V: TRBV12-3/TRBV12-4; D: .; J: TRBJ2-5; size: .; DNA: TGTGCCAGCAGTCGGACAGCTTTTAAAGAGACCCAGTACTTC; CDR3: CASSRTAFKETQYF
V: TRBV4-1; D: TRBD1; J: TRBJ2-7; size: few; DNA: TGCGCCAGCAGCCAAGAGTTGAGGACAGGCGCCTACGAGCAGTACTTC; CDR3: CASSQELRTGAYEQYF
V: TRBV10-2; D: .; J: TRBJ1-4; size: .; DNA: TGCGCCAGCTCGGTCAGCGGGATACTTAATGAAAAACTGTTTTTT; CDR3: CASSVSGILNEKLFF
V: TRBV9; D: .; J: TRBJ2-3; size: few; DNA: TGTGCCGGCAGCGTAGACGGAAGGGGATTTAGCACAGATACGCAGTATTTT; CDR3: CAGSVDGRGFSTDTQYF
V: TRBV9; D: TRBD2; J: TRBJ2-1; size: .; DNA: TGTGCCAGCACCCTCTCCGGGACTAGCACCGACAATGAGCAGTTCTTC; CDR3: CASTLSGTSTDNEQFF
V: TRBV12-3/TRBV12-4; D: .; J: TRBJ1-1; size: .; DNA: TGTGCCAGCAGTTTAGTTTCCACCCCGGGGAGCACTGAAGCTTTCTTT; CDR3: CASSLVSTPGSTEAFF
V: TRBV14; D: TRBD2; J: TRBJ2-1; size: .; DNA: TGTGCCAGCAGCCAAGAGAGAGATAGCGGGAAACCGATCGTATACAATGAGCAGTTCTTC; CDR3: CASSQERDSGKPIVYNEQFF
V: TRBV7-6; D: TRBD1; J: TRBJ2-7; size: .; DNA: TGTGCCAGCAGCTTAGTCCATCTGACCGGGACAGGTGTAGACGAGCAGTACTTC; CDR3: CASSLVHLTGTGVDEQYF
V: TRBV20-1; D: TRBD1; J: TRBJ1-6; size: .; DNA: TGCAGTGCTACATTAACAGGGGGCAGGTATAATTCACCCCTCCACTTT; CDR3: CSATLTGGRYNSPLHF
V: TRBV7-8; D: TRBD1; J: TRBJ2-2; size: many; DNA: TGTGCCAGCAGCTTCGAACAGGGGTTAACCGGGGAGCTGTTTTTT; CDR3: CASSFEQGLTGELFF
V: TRBV7-9; D: .; J: TRBJ1-6; size: many; DNA: TGTGCCAGCAGCTTAGGGGGGGATTCACCCCTCCACTTT; CDR3: CASSLGGDSPLHF
V: TRBV5-1; D: TRBD2; J: TRBJ2-1; size: .; DNA: TGCGCCAGCAGCTTTCCGACTAGCGGGAATTTCAATGAGCAGTTCTTC; CDR3: CASSFPTSGNFNEQFF
V: TRBV6-2/TRBV6-3; D: TRBD2; J: TRBJ2-3; size: few; DNA: TGTGCCAGCAGTCCGTTTCGGCTAGCGGGGGGAGATACGCAGTATTTT; CDR3: CASSPFRLAGGDTQYF
V: TRBV6-5; D: .; J: TRBJ2-3; size: many; DNA: TGTGCCAGCAGTTACTCGACCGGGAGCGGCACAGATACGCAGTATTTT; CDR3: CASSYSTGSGTDTQYF
V: TRBV6-2/TRBV6-3; D: .; J: TRBJ2-3; size: .; DNA: TGTGCCAGCAGCCAGGCCGGGGAATATACGCAGTATTTT; CDR3: CASSQAGEYTQYF
V: TRBV9; D: .; J: TRBJ2-5; size: many; DNA: TGTGCCAGCAGCGGAGGTAGGGGGTTGGAGACCCAGTACTTC; CDR3: CASSGGRGLETQYF
V: TRBV7-2; D: .; J: TRBJ1-3; size: .; DNA: TGTGCCAGCAGCGCTCACGGACCCGGCTCTGGAAACACCATATATTTT; CDR3: CASSAHGPGSGNTIYF
V: TRBV15; D: .; J: TRBJ2-7; size: many; DNA: TGTGCCACCAGCAGAGTCAGCACGGACGAGCAGTACTTC; CDR3: CATSRVSTDEQYF
V: TRBV30; D: TRBD2; J: TRBJ2-1; size: many; DNA: TGTGCCCGCGGACTAGCGGGAGGGCTAAGGTACAATGAGCAGTTCTTC; CDR3: CARGLAGGLRYNEQFF
V: TRBV20-1; D: TRBD1; J: TRBJ1-4; size: few; DNA: TGCAGTGCTAGAGAAACTATAACGGGGACAGTCGACCGGGAAAAACTGTTTTTT; CDR3: CSARETITGTVDREKLFF
V: TRBV28; D: .; J: TRBJ1-2; size: many; DNA: TGTGCCAGCAGTTCTGCCCAGCCGCAATACTACTATGGCTACACCTTC; CDR3: CASSSAQPQYYYGYTF
V: TRBV13; D: .; J: TRBJ1-1; size: .; DNA: TGTGCCAGCAGCATGGGGGGTATATTGAACACTGAAGCTTTCTTT; CDR3: CASSMGGILNTEAFF
V: TRBV20-1; D: TRBD1; J: TRBJ1-2; size: many; DNA: TGCAGTGCTAGAGATCGGGACAGGGGGACCTATGGCTACACCTTC; CDR3: CSARDRDRGTYGYTF
V: TRBV14; D: .; J: TRBJ1-1; size: .; DNA: TGTGCCAGCAGCCAAGATTGGGCCAGGAACACTGAAGCTTCCTTT; CDR3: CASSQDWARNTEASF
V: TRBV20-1; D: TRBD2; J: TRBJ2-5; size: many; DNA: TGCAGTCGAAGACTAGCGGGGGTTGAGACCCAGTACTTC; CDR3: CSRRLAGVETQYF
V: TRBV6-1; D: .; J: TRBJ2-7; size: .; DNA: TGTGCCAGCAGTCGAGGGACCCGCTCCTACGAGCAGTACTTC; CDR3: CASSRGTRSYEQYF
V: TRBV5-1; D: .; J: TRBJ1-1; size: few; DNA: TGCGCCAGCAGCTTCATGGGGGGCAGGGTGAACACTGAAGCTTTCTTT; CDR3: CASSFMGGRVNTEAFF
V: TRBV12-3/TRBV12-4; D: TRBD1; J: TRBJ2-6; size: many; DNA: TGTGCCAGCAGCGAACCGGGACAGGGTATTGGTGGGGCCAACGTCCTGACTTTC; CDR3: CASSEPGQGIGGANVLTF
V: TRBV12-5; D: .; J: TRBJ1-1; size: few; DNA: TGTGCTAGTGGTCCGAACACTGAAGCTTTCTTT; CDR3: CASGPNTEAFF
V: TRBV29-1; D: .; J: TRBJ2-7; size: .; DNA: TGCAGCGTTGTTGGCGGGAACGTATTGTACGAGCAGTACTTC; CDR3: CSVVGGNVLYEQYF
V: TRBV5-4; D: .; J: TRBJ1-1; size: .; DNA: TGTGCCAGCATGATAGAGATGAACACTGAAGCTTTCTTT; CDR3: CASMIEMNTEAFF
V: TRBV20-1; D: .; J: TRBJ2-4; size: .; DNA: TGCAGTGCCACCATCAAAAACATTCAGTACTTC; CDR3: CSATIKNIQYF
V: TRBV20-1; D: .; J: TRBJ2-2; size: few; DNA: TGCAGTGGCCTGGCTAGGACCGGGGAGCTGTTTTTT; CDR3: CSGLARTGELFF
V: TRBV5-8; D: TRBD1; J: TRBJ1-5; size: few; DNA: TGTGCCAGCAGCTTGCAGGGGGGGCCCCAGCATTTT; CDR3: CASSLQGGPQHF
V: TRBV6-9; D: TRBD2; J: TRBJ2-5; size: .; DNA: TGTGCCAGCAGTTACCTAAGGGCTAGCGGGAGCCAAGAGACCCAGTACTTC; CDR3: CASSYLRASGSQETQYF
V: TRBV2; D: TRBD1; J: TRBJ2-5; size: many; DNA: TGTGCCAGCAGTGTTGACAGGGGCGGCCAAGAGACCCAGTACTTC; CDR3: CASSVDRGGQETQYF
V: TRBV20-1; D: .; J: TRBJ2-2; size: many; DNA: TGCAGTGCTAGCGGGAGTAGGGCCGGGGAGCTGTTTTTT; CDR3: CSASGSRAGELFF
V: TRBV25-1; D: .; J: TRBJ2-2; size: few; DNA: TGTGCCAGCAGTTGGCAGGGGGGCACCGGGGAGCTGTTTTTT; CDR3: CASSWQGGTGELFF
V: TRBV28; D: .; J: TRBJ2-7; size: .; DNA: TGTGCCAGCAGTTCTTGGACAGACTCCTACGAGCAGTACTTC; CDR3: CASSSWTDSYEQYF
V: TRBV28; D: TRBD1; J: TRBJ1-2; size: many; DNA: TGTGCCATCAAAAGGACAGGGCGCAGGGGGCCCCTAGATGGCTACACCTTC; CDR3: CAIKRTGRRGPLDGYTF
V: TRBV18; D: .; J: TRBJ1-4; size: few; DNA: TGTGCCAGCTCCAAAGGACAGAATGAAAAACTGTTTTTT; CDR3: CASSKGQNEKLFF
V: TRBV2; D: .; J: TRBJ1-2; size: many; DNA: TGTGCCAGCAGTGGACCGGGGATCGGCAACTATGGCTACACCTTC; CDR3: CASSGPGIGNYGYTF
V: TRBV7-2; D: TRBD2; J: TRBJ2-7; size: .; DNA: TGTGCCAGCAGCGAAGGACTAGCGGGAGATGGCGAGCAGTACTTC; CDR3: CASSEGLAGDGEQYF
V: TRBV6-6; D: .; J: TRBJ1-1; size: .; DNA: TGTGCCAGCAGTTACTACCTACAGGGAAACGAGAACACTGAAGCTTTCTTT; CDR3: CASSYYLQGNENTEAFF
V: TRBV5-8; D: TRBD1; J: TRBJ2-4; size: .; DNA: TGTGCCAGCAGCTTGGCGGACAGGGGGAAGATCATTCAGTACTTC; CDR3: CASSLADRGKIIQYF